This entry describes one TCR beta chain. This specimen comes from a study of blood T cell repertoires in COVID-19. Profiling relied on immunoSEQ multiplex PCR, and the TCRdb table lists in-frame clones only, not all of them. The data show roughly 240,000 clones, almost 85% seen once. CDR1 and CDR2 from the germline V gene are SQVTM and ANQGSEA. There are 13 residues in the CDR3. Trimming pared 6 bases from V and 3 bases from J, leaving 13 bases between. The TCR originated in a woman between 45 and 60 years old with acute COVID-19. The rearrangement uses TRBV29-1 and TRBJ2-3; maybe TRBD1 (5 bases). Sequenced: PBMCs or T cells enriched from blood (not recorded which). CDR3 nucleotide sequence: TGCAGCGTGAAGGGGCGGATTACAGATACGCAGTATTTT. Its protein product is CSVKGRITDTQYF.